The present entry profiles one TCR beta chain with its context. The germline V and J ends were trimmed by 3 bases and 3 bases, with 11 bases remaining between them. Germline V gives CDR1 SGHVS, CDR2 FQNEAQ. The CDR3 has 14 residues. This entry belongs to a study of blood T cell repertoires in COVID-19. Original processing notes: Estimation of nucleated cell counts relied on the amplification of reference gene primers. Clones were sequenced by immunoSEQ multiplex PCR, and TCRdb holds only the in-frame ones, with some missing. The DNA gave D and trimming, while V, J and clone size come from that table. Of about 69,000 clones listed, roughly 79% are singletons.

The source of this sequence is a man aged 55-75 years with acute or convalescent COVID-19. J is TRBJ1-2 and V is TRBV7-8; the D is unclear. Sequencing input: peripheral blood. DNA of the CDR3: TGTGCCAGCAGCTTCTCGGGGAGATACTATGGCTACACCTTC. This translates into CASSFSGRYYGYTF.